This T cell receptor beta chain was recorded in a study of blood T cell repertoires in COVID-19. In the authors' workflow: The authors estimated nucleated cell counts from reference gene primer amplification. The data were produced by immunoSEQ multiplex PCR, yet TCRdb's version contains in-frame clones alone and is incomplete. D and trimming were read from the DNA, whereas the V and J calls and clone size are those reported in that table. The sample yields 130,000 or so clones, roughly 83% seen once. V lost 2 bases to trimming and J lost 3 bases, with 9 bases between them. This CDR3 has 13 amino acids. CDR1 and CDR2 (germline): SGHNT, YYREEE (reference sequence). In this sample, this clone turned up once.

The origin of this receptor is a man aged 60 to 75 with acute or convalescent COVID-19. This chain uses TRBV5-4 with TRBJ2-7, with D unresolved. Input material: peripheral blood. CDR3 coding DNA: TGTGCCAGCAGCTTTAACGGAGTCTACGAGCAGTACTTC. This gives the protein CASSFNGVYEQYF.